The subject of this entry is one T cell receptor beta chain. This entry comes from a study of graft-versus-host responses after intestinal transplantation. Measured with immunoSEQ multiplex PCR; TCRdb has only the in-frame clones, and not every one. The sample consists of around 30,000 clones, approximately 90% of them appearing once. The receptor was derived from a human patient who received an intestinal transplant, so some T cells may come from the graft donor. Sequencing was performed on PBMCs, taken around 61 weeks after intestinal transplantation.

The DNA for the CDR3 is TGCGCCAGCAGCAAAACCGGGACTAGCGGGCGCTACGAGCAGTACTTC. Protein: CASSKTGTSGRYEQYF. V is TRBV5-1 and J is TRBJ2-7; 12 bases match TRBD2. V trimming: 4 bases; J trimming: 3 bases; junction bases outside the gene matches: 8. CDR1 is SGHRS, CDR2 YFSETQ, per germline. There are 16 residues in the CDR3.